A selection of T cell receptor beta chains follows, all from one sample in a study of cytomegalovirus exposure and HLA in healthy donors. TCRdb's copy holds only in-frame clones and misses some; the assay was immunoSEQ multiplex PCR. The sample has about 150,000 clones, and its top ten clones hold 1.5% to 2%. The sequencing input was PBMCs. The receptors here all came from a woman aged 45-59 years in good health and CMV-seronegative. The CDR3 runs from the conserved cysteine through the conserved F or W. The D gene is left open where the match is weak.

j_call v_call d_call cdr3_aa cdr3_nt
TRBJ2-7 TRBV30 NA CAWSITYEQYF TGTGCCTGGAGTATAACCTACGAGCAGTACTTC
TRBJ1-2 TRBV30 TRBD1 CAWRQGTGNYGYTF TGTGCCTGGAGACAGGGGACAGGGAACTATGGCTACACCTTC
TRBJ1-5 TRBV5-3 NA CARSFPGSGLQYCGNQPQHF TGTGCCAGAAGCTTCCCTGGGTCAGGACTGCAATACTGTGGCAATCAGCCCCAGCATTTT
TRBJ1-1 TRBV7-3 TRBD1 CASSQGQGTNTEAFF TGTGCCAGCAGCCAGGGACAGGGGACGAACACTGAAGCTTTCTTT
TRBJ2-7 TRBV5-6 NA CASSLAPGRGYEQYF TGTGCCAGCAGCTTGGCTCCCGGGAGAGGCTACGAGCAGTACTTC
TRBJ1-2 TRBV7-2 TRBD1 CASSTQGGTGGTYGYTF TGTGCCAGCAGCACACAAGGCGGGACAGGGGGTACCTATGGCTACACCTTC
TRBJ1-2 TRBV19 TRBD1 CASRQGRVAVNYGYTF TGTGCCAGTCGACAGGGGAGAGTAGCAGTTAACTATGGCTACACCTTC
TRBJ2-3 TRBV6-5 TRBD2 CASSRDYRTDTQYF TGTGCCAGCAGTCGGGACTACCGAACAGATACGCAGTATTTT
TRBJ2-5 TRBV2 TRBD2 CASRAGRVKETQYF TGTGCCAGCAGGGCCGGGAGGGTAAAAGAGACCCAGTACTTC
TRBJ1-4 TRBV5-1 NA CASSSWPGDEKLFF TGCGCCAGCAGCTCCTGGCCAGGTGATGAAAAACTGTTTTTT
TRBJ2-7 TRBV28 TRBD1 CASSTPSRTGSYEQYF TGTGCCAGCAGTACCCCCTCCCGGACAGGGTCCTACGAGCAGTACTTC
TRBJ2-7 TRBV9 TRBD2 CASSPRASGYQHEQYF TGTGCCAGCAGCCCCCGGGCTAGCGGGTACCAACACGAGCAGTACTTC
TRBJ2-1 TRBV7-9 TRBD2 CASSSFRLAGGHNEQFF TGTGCCAGCAGCTCTTTTAGACTAGCGGGAGGGCACAATGAGCAGTTCTTC
TRBJ2-1 TRBV5-8 TRBD2 CASSRRTSGADEQFF TGTGCCAGCAGCCGCCGGACTAGCGGGGCCGATGAGCAGTTCTTC
TRBJ2-7 TRBV9 TRBD2 CASSVGAIAGAYEQYF TGTGCCAGCAGCGTAGGGGCAATAGCGGGGGCCTACGAGCAGTACTTC
TRBJ1-2 TRBV10-3 NA CAIRNRDEEGYTF TGTGCCATCAGGAACAGGGACGAGGAGGGCTACACCTTC
TRBJ1-4 TRBV15 NA CATSLGGAAREKLFF TGTGCCACCAGCCTAGGCGGGGCGGCACGTGAAAAACTGTTTTTT
TRBJ2-7 TRBV4-2 TRBD1 CASSQQPGQGKGYEQYF TGTGCCAGCAGCCAACAACCCGGACAGGGTAAAGGCTACGAGCAGTACTTC
TRBJ2-7 TRBV27 TRBD1 CASSLQGVTEQYF TGTGCCAGCAGTTTACAGGGGGTCACCGAGCAGTACTTC
TRBJ1-2 TRBV9 NA CASSIPGPYGYTF TGTGCCAGCAGCATCCCGGGTCCGTATGGCTACACCTTC
TRBJ2-7 TRBV28 NA CASSSPLGAASYEQYF TGTGCCAGCAGTTCGCCCCTAGGGGCTGCGAGCTACGAGCAGTACTTC